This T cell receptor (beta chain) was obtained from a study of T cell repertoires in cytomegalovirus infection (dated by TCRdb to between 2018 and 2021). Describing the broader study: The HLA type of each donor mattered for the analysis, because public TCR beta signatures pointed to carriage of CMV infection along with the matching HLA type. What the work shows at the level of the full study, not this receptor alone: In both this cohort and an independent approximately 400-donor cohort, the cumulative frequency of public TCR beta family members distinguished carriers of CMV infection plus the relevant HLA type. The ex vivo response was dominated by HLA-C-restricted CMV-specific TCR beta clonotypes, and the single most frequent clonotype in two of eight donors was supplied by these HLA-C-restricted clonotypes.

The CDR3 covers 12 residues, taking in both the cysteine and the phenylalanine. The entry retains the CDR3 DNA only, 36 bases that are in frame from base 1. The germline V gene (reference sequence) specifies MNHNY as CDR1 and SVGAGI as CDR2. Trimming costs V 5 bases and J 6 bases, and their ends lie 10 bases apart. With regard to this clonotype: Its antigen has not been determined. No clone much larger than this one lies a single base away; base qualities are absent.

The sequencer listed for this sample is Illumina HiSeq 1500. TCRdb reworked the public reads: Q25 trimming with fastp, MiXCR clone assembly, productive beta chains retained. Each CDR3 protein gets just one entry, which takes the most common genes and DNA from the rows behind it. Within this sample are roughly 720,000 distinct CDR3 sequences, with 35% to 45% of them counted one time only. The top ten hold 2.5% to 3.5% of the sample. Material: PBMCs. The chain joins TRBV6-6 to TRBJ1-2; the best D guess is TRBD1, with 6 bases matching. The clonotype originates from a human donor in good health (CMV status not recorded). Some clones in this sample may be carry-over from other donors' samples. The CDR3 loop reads CASSRTVDGYTF. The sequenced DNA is TGTGCCAGCAGTCGGACAGTGGATGGCTACACCTTC.